This T cell receptor (beta chain) was captured by sequencing in a study of T cell repertoires in cytomegalovirus infection (dated by TCRdb to between 2018 and 2020). With respect to the entire study: The HLA type of each donor mattered for the analysis, because public TCR beta signatures pointed to carriage of CMV infection along with the matching HLA type. General findings and caveats noted by the study authors: Carriers of CMV infection plus the relevant HLA type were discriminated by the cumulative frequency of public TCR beta family members in the study cohort and in an independent approximately 360-donor cohort. In the ex vivo response, HLA-C-restricted CMV-specific TCR beta clonotypes were dominant, and in two of eight donors the single most frequent clonotype came from this HLA-C-restricted group.

The sequencing machine was an Illumina HiSeq 1500. TCRdb's own reprocessing of the public reads used fastp at Q25 and MiXCR and kept productive beta chains. Each CDR3 protein gets just one entry, which takes the most common genes and DNA from the rows behind it. The sample profile shows 310,000 or so distinct CDR3 sequences; under 20% of them were found once. The leading ten clones occupy more than 10% of the sample. Worth noting for this clonotype: The antigen this receptor binds is unknown. The input lacks base qualities; no much larger clone sits a single base away.

V ends up 5 bases short and J 0 bases short, with an unmatched junction base count of 4. From a lookup of the germline V gene, CDR1 and CDR2 are SNHLY and FYNNEI. The cysteine opens and the phenylalanine closes a CDR3 of 17 amino acids. This entry keeps only the CDR3 DNA: 51 bases, framed from base 1. Rearrangement joined TRBV2 to TRBJ2-6; TRBD1 fits 10 bases in the junction. This receptor was obtained from a human donor in good health (CMV status not recorded). Some clones in this sample may be carry-over from other donors' samples. Sequencing used PBMCs. The CDR3 region: CASSRQGAVSGANVLTF. The nucleotide sequence reads TGTGCCAGCAGTCGACAGGGGGCGGTCTCTGGGGCCAACGTCCTGACTTTC.